This T cell receptor beta chain stems from a study of blood T cell repertoires in COVID-19. Only in-frame clones appear in the TCRdb table, and some are missing; sequencing was by immunoSEQ multiplex PCR. This sample yields about 100,000 clones, of which approximately 92% are seen a single time; about 5.7% belongs to the top ten. This clonotype was obtained from a man aged 50 or older with active COVID-19. The sample comprised peripheral blood.

Written as DNA, the CDR3 is TGTGCCAGCAGCCGGGACAGCATCTATGGCTACACCTTC. Protein product: CASSRDSIYGYTF. The chain couples TRBV5-4 to TRBJ1-2; 7 bases align to TRBD1. The J segment lost 4 bases and the V segment lost 4 bases, leaving 4 bases of the junction unmatched. This CDR3 has 13 amino acids. Germline-derived CDR1 and CDR2 are SGHNT and YYREEE (reference sequence).